These T cell receptor beta chains were read from a single sample in a study of graft-versus-host responses after intestinal transplantation. These receptors are not linked to any known antigen. Repertoires were generated with immunoSEQ multiplex PCR, while TCRdb's copy carries only in-frame clones and drops some. The sample consists of more than 85,000 clones, about 93% of them appearing once. Sample: unstimulated CD8+ T cells sorted from spleen or lymph node cells, taken before intestinal transplant. The receptors were gathered from a human donor who received an intestinal transplant. CDR3s include the opening cysteine and the closing phenylalanine or tryptophan. A D gene is named only where the DNA matches it firmly. The size of a clone is reported for some rows only, either as once, few or many, or as a class for expanded clones.

j_call cdr3_length clone_size v_call d_call cdr3_aa cdr3_nt
TRBJ2-5 13 . TRBV7-8 . CASSLELSDNRYF TGTGCCAGCAGCTTAGAACTTTCGGACAACCGGTACTTC
TRBJ2-7 14 once TRBV5-1 . CASSLGQGNYEQYF TGCGCCAGCAGCTTGGGGCAGGGCAACTACGAGCAGTACTTC
TRBJ1-5 11 once TRBV23-1 . CASSYGQPQHF TGCGCCAGCAGCTATGGTCAGCCCCAGCATTTT
TRBJ2-1 15 . TRBV4-3 . CASSQDREGYNEQFF TGCGCCAGCAGCCAAGACCGGGAAGGGTACAATGAGCAGTTCTTC
TRBJ2-3 16 . TRBV29-1 TRBD2 CSVEGRLAGGTDTQYF TGCAGCGTTGAAGGTCGACTAGCGGGGGGCACAGATACGCAGTATTTT
TRBJ2-6 16 . TRBV4-3 TRBD2 CASSQDRGAGANVLTF TGCGCCAGCAGCCAAGATCGGGGGGCTGGGGCCAACGTCCTGACTTTC
TRBJ2-7 13 once TRBV29-1 . CSVEDPGSYEQYF TGCAGCGTTGAAGACCCAGGGTCCTACGAGCAGTACTTC
TRBJ2-7 14 . TRBV19 . CASRDSGTRDEQYF TGTGCCAGTAGGGACTCCGGGACAAGGGACGAGCAGTACTTC
TRBJ2-7 14 . TRBV27 TRBD2 CASKAGTSTYEQYF TGTGCCAGCAAAGCCGGGACTAGCACCTACGAGCAGTACTTC
TRBJ2-7 15 . TRBV27 . CASSSRQTTSYEQYF TGTGCCAGCAGTTCCCGACAGACAACCTCCTACGAGCAGTACTTC
TRBJ2-1 15 . TRBV4-1 . CASSQLGRADNEQFF TGCGCCAGCAGCCAATTGGGCAGGGCGGACAATGAGCAGTTCTTC
TRBJ2-7 15 . TRBV5-5 TRBD2 CASSWGTSGGYEQYF TGTGCCAGCAGCTGGGGGACTAGCGGGGGGTACGAGCAGTACTTC
TRBJ2-3 15 . TRBV2 . CASSEMTASTDTQYF TGTGCCAGCAGTGAAATGACAGCTAGCACAGATACGCAGTATTTT
TRBJ2-3 16 . TRBV15 . CATSRDAGSSTDTQYF TGTGCCACCAGCAGAGATGCGGGTTCTAGCACAGATACGCAGTATTTT
TRBJ2-7 12 once TRBV29-1 . CTPSPGSYEQYF TGCACCCCATCCCCGGGATCCTACGAGCAGTACTTC
TRBJ1-1 15 . TRBV5-1 . CASSLYGAGATEAFF TGCGCCAGCAGCTTGTATGGGGCCGGAGCCACTGAAGCTTTCTTT
TRBJ2-7 15 . TRBV18 TRBD1 CASSSWAGGSYEQYF TGTGCCAGCTCGTCCTGGGCAGGGGGTTCCTACGAGCAGTACTTC
TRBJ1-5 18 . TRBV5-7 . CASSSYGGTPGHNQPQHF TGTGCCAGCAGCTCGTACGGGGGGACTCCGGGACATAATCAGCCCCAGCATTTT
TRBJ1-1 14 . TRBV7-6 TRBD1 CASIQGLSDTEAFF TGTGCCAGCATACAGGGGTTGTCGGACACTGAAGCTTTCTTT
TRBJ2-1 14 . TRBV27 . CASSPRGSYNEQFF TGTGCCAGCAGTCCCCGCGGTTCCTACAATGAGCAGTTCTTC
TRBJ1-2 13 . TRBV11-3 TRBD1 CASSLTGGFSPTF TGTGCCAGCAGCTTAACAGGGGGCTTCTCCCCCACCTTC
TRBJ2-3 16 . TRBV11-2 . CASSPGTPPSTDTQYF TGTGCCAGCAGCCCCGGGACACCTCCTAGCACAGATACGCAGTATTTT
TRBJ1-1 15 . TRBV19 TRBD1 CASAPGTGLVNEAFF TGTGCCAGTGCACCGGGGACAGGCCTGGTAAATGAAGCTTTCTTT
TRBJ1-2 15 . TRBV27 TRBD1 CASKASAGGPYGYTF TGTGCCAGCAAGGCGTCAGCAGGGGGGCCCTATGGCTACACCTTC
TRBJ1-5 13 . TRBV4-3 . CASSRLPNQPQHF TGCGCCAGCAGCCGTCTCCCGAATCAGCCCCAGCATTTT
TRBJ1-5 14 . TRBV6-5 . CASSELYSNQPQHF TGTGCCAGCAGTGAGCTTTATAGCAATCAGCCCCAGCATTTT
TRBJ2-3 16 . TRBV10-3 TRBD2 CATGVIAGGSTDTQYF TGTGCCACCGGGGTAATAGCGGGGGGATCTACTGATACGCAGTATTTT
TRBJ2-5 14 . TRBV28 TRBD1 CASGGTGVGETQYF TGTGCCAGCGGTGGGACAGGGGTTGGAGAGACCCAGTACTTC
TRBJ2-2 16 . TRBV5-4 . CASSLRQEANTGELFF TGTGCCAGCAGCTTGCGCCAGGAAGCGAACACCGGGGAGCTGTTTTTT
TRBJ2-3 17 . TRBV7-9 . CASSEPGVAGESDTQYF TGTGCCAGCAGCGAACCCGGAGTGGCAGGGGAGTCAGACACGCAGTATTTT
TRBJ1-5 16 . TRBV6-1 . CASSEITGYGNQPQHF TGTGCCAGCAGTGAGATTACAGGGTATGGCAATCAGCCCCAGCATTTT
TRBJ2-7 12 . TRBV10-1 . CASSGQSYEQYF TGCGCCAGCAGTGGACAGTCCTACGAGCAGTACTTC
TRBJ1-1 14 . TRBV27 TRBD1 CASIIKQGGTEAFF TGTGCCAGCATCATTAAGCAGGGGGGCACTGAAGCTTTCTTT
TRBJ1-5 16 . TRBV7-8 TRBD1 CASSPRRGTDNQPQHF TGTGCCAGCAGCCCGAGACGTGGGACAGACAATCAGCCCCAGCATTTT
TRBJ2-3 15 . TRBV13 TRBD2 CASSLQRGGGDTQYF TGTGCCAGCAGCTTGCAGCGCGGGGGGGGAGATACGCAGTATTTT
TRBJ1-1 12 . TRBV30 . CAWSVRGAEAFF TGTGCCTGGAGTGTACGGGGGGCTGAAGCTTTCTTT
TRBJ1-2 13 . TRBV27 TRBD1 CASSLAQGEGYTF TGTGCCAGCAGTTTAGCACAGGGGGAAGGCTACACCTTC
TRBJ1-2 17 . TRBV19 TRBD1 CASSIDPTGTGDYGYTF TGTGCCAGTAGTATAGATCCCACCGGGACAGGCGACTATGGCTACACCTTC
TRBJ1-3 16 . TRBV11-2 . CASSLVSVYSGNTIYF TGTGCCAGCAGCTTAGTTTCGGTTTACTCTGGAAACACCATATATTTT
TRBJ2-1 15 . TRBV6-5 . CASSPTGSGYNEQFF TGTGCCAGCAGTCCCACAGGGAGTGGATACAATGAGCAGTTCTTC
TRBJ1-2 15 . TRBV7-9 . CASSSPAGLDYGYTF TGTGCCAGCAGCTCGCCGGCAGGGCTCGACTATGGCTACACCTTC
TRBJ2-3 16 . TRBV11-3 . CASSSPLGGNTDTQYF TGTGCCAGCAGCTCCCCCTTAGGGGGTAACACAGATACGCAGTATTTT
TRBJ2-7 14 . TRBV28 TRBD1 CASSLPGTGDEQYF TGTGCCAGCAGTTTACCCGGGACAGGGGACGAGCAGTACTTC
TRBJ1-3 15 once TRBV4-1 . CASSQVSAAGNTIYF TGCGCCAGCAGCCAAGTCTCGGCGGCTGGAAACACCATATATTTT
TRBJ2-5 15 . TRBV7-8 . CASSLTVLVGETQYF TGTGCCAGCAGCCTGACAGTTTTGGTTGGAGAGACCCAGTACTTC
TRBJ1-5 14 . TRBV6-5 . CASSQGSGNQPQHF TGTGCCAGCAGTCAGGGGTCTGGCAATCAGCCCCAGCATTTT
TRBJ1-2 17 . TRBV19 . CASSIVYRDVSDYGYTF TGTGCCAGTAGTATTGTATACAGGGACGTTTCTGACTATGGCTACACCTTC